Shown below are 31 T cell receptor beta chains from a single sample sequenced in a study of T cells in Graves' hyperthyroidism and ophthalmopathy. Amplification yielded TCR beta CDR3 regions, with RNA transcripts as the source. TCR CDR3 regions were first amplified by RT-PCR with HTBI primers. A single record per CDR3 protein comes from TCRdb applying MiXCR to the multiplex PCR reads. The table lists 640,000 or so distinct CDR3 sequences, 14% of them singletons. Sequencing was carried out using blood. The receptors derive from a woman aged 18-30 years with Graves' ophthalmopathy.

In this sample, this clonotype turned up many times. Compared with germline, one end of the junction differs, possibly owing to a read error. The chain combines TRBV27 with TRBJ1-2; 7 nucleotides line up with TRBD1. This CDR3 region has 13 residues. Germline V gene lookup returns CDR1 MNHEY and CDR2 SMNVEV (reference sequence). The CDR3 sequence: CASSPGTVYGYTF. CDR3 DNA sequence: TGCGCCAGCAGTCCCGGGACAGTCTATGGCTACACCTTC.

This clonotype was recorded at least ten times. The CDR3 region is CASSGRRATETQYF. The CDR3 DNA reads as TGTGCCAGCAGTGGACGCCGGGCTACGGAGACCCAGTACTTC. This sequence joins TRBV6-2 or TRBV6-3 and TRBJ2-5; no firm D call. The germline V gene encodes CDR1 MNHEY and CDR2 SVGEGT. This CDR3 is built from 14 residues. V was cut by 5 bases and J by 5 bases, with 15 bases left in between.

There are a few counts of this clonotype. The chain couples TRBV19 to TRBJ2-2; 9 nucleotides line up with TRBD1. Germline V gene lookup returns CDR1 LNHDA and CDR2 SQIVND (reference sequence). The CDR3 extends over 12 amino acids. V lost 10 bases, J lost 7 bases, and 4 bases stayed unmatched. The CDR3 here is CATSDRGGELFF. The CDR3 nucleotides are TGTGCCACCTCGGACAGGGGCGGGGAGCTGTTTTTT. The full variable domain, rest sourced from reference TRBV19 and TRBJ2-2, is DGGITQSPKYLFRKEGQNVTLSCEQNLNHDAMYWYRQDPGQGLRLIYYSQIVNDFQKGDIAEGYSVSREKKESFPLTVTSAQKNPTAFYLCATSDRGGELFFGEGSRLTVL.

This clonotype was seen repeatedly, ten times or more. The chain employs TRBV12-3 or TRBV12-4 and TRBJ2-1; 9 nucleotides line up with TRBD1. Trimming at V came to 6 bases and at J to 7 bases, leaving 7 bases not matched to a gene. CDR3 size: 14 residues. In DNA form, the CDR3 reads TGTGCCAGCAGGTTCGGACAGGGGTGGAATGAGCAGTTCTTC. Its translation is CASRFGQGWNEQFF.

The sample holds a few counts of this clonotype. The chain recombines TRBV12-3 or TRBV12-4 with TRBJ2-1; possibly TRBD1 or TRBD2 for D (5 bases each). V gave up 1 base and J gave up 2 bases, with 9 bases separating them. CDR3 size: 15 residues. The DNA for the CDR3 is TGTGCCAGCAGTTTAGATCAGGGAGCCTACAATGAGCAGTTCTTC. Translating gives CASSLDQGAYNEQFF.

This clonotype was seen repeatedly, ten times or more. This chain connects TRBV7-9 to TRBJ1-1; 9 positions match TRBD1. Germline trimming cut 3 bases from V and 2 bases from J; bases unmatched to any gene: 4. Germline CDR1 and CDR2: SEHNR and FQNEAQ (reference sequence). The CDR3 spans 15 residues. CDR3 nucleotide sequence: TGTGCCAGCAGCTTGGGGGGACAGGGAAACACTGAAGCTTTCTTT. This encodes CASSLGGQGNTEAFF.

In this sample, this clonotype turned up a few times. A read error may account for a junction end that differs from germline. This chain connects TRBV3-1 to TRBJ2-1; 7 positions match TRBD2. The CDR3 spans 17 residues. Germline V gives CDR1 LGHDT, CDR2 YNNKEL (reference sequence). The CDR3 loop is CASSQDPWTSSYNEQFF. The DNA for the CDR3 is TGCGCCAGCAGCCAAGACCCTTGGACTAGCTCCTACAATGAGCAGTTCTTC.

This clonotype has more than one count but fewer than ten. The chain recombines TRBV4-2 with TRBJ2-5, with 10 bases fitting TRBD2. There are 16 residues in the CDR3. Germline CDR1 and CDR2: LGHNA and YNFKEQ. The ends lost 5 bases at V and 0 bases at J; junction bases unmatched: 6. The CDR3: CASSYLAGEDQETQYF. The CDR3 DNA follows: TGTGCCAGCAGCTATCTAGCGGGAGAAGACCAAGAGACCCAGTACTTC.

This clonotype was detected a few times. The chain carries TRBV30 and TRBJ2-2; unclear D gene. Germline lookup yields CDR1 GTSNPN and CDR2 SVGIG (reference sequence). This CDR3 is built from 12 residues. Trimming removed 3 bases from V and 7 bases from J, with 9 bases in between. The CDR3 nucleotides are TGTGCCTGGAGGGGCTCCTTCGGGGAGCTGTTTTTT. This codes for CAWRGSFGELFF. The complete variable domain, with remaining parts taken from reference TRBV30 and TRBJ2-2, reads SQTIHQWPATLVQPVGSPLSLECTVEGTSNPNLYWYRQAAGRGLQLLFYSVGIGQISSEVPQNLSASRPQDRQFILSSKKLLLSDSGFYLCAWRGSFGELFFGEGSRLTVL.

This clonotype was seen a few times. This chain uses TRBV25-1 with TRBJ2-7, with D perhaps TRBD2 (6 bases). V dropped 2 bases and J dropped 0 bases, with 17 bases sitting between them. This CDR3 is 17 amino acids long. Germline values: CDR1 MGHDK, CDR2 SYGVNS. The CDR3 spells CASSEGTSFPHSYEQYF. CDR3 coding DNA: TGTGCCAGCAGTGAAGGGACTTCCTTCCCTCACTCCTACGAGCAGTACTTC.

This clonotype has just a few counts. The gene calls are TRBV4-1 and TRBJ1-5; 8 bases match TRBD1. The CDR3 is made up of 19 amino acids. Trimming cost V 1 base and J 5 bases; bases outside gene matches: 16. The germline V gene has CDR1 MGHRA and CDR2 YSYEKL. CDR3 sequence reads: CASSQGEYGQGWTHQPQHF. Here the CDR3 DNA reads TGCGCCAGCAGCCAAGGGGAATATGGACAGGGTTGGACCCATCAGCCCCAGCATTTT.

This clonotype was recorded at least ten times. The chain couples TRBV24-1 to TRBJ1-2; D not certain. The CDR3 has 14 residues. Germline CDR1 KGHDR, CDR2 SFDVKD. Trimming shortened V by 4 bases and J by 0 bases, and 8 bases separated the two germline ends. This CDR3 is CATSERSPNYGYTF. The CDR3 DNA sequence: TGTGCCACCAGTGAAAGGTCCCCTAACTATGGCTACACCTTC.

This clonotype was picked up many times. J is TRBJ1-2 and V is TRBV3-1, with D possibly being TRBD1 (6 bases). Per the germline V gene, CDR1 is LGHDT and CDR2 is YNNKEL (reference sequence). This CDR3 spans 13 amino acids. V was pared by 3 bases and J by 6 bases, with 11 bases between. In nucleotides, the CDR3 is TGTGCCAGCAGCCACGGGGGGCTGAATGGCTACACCTTC. Translation gives CASSHGGLNGYTF.

This clonotype was observed at least ten times. The junction differs from germline at one of its ends, possibly a read error. V usage is TRBV6-6 and J usage is TRBJ1-6; no clear D. In germline, CDR1 is MNHNY, CDR2 SVGAGI (reference sequence). This CDR3 spans 12 amino acids. The CDR3 DNA is TGTGCCAGCAGTTACACGAATTCAGCCCTCCACTTT. Translation: CASSYTNSALHF.

The rearrangement uses TRBV28 and TRBJ2-7; the match to TRBD1 covers 10 bases. The V gene end was trimmed by 5 bases and the J gene end by 3 bases; junction bases not matched to a gene: 7. This CDR3 spans 15 amino acids. Germline CDR1 and CDR2: MDHEN and SYDVKM. The DNA for the CDR3 is TGTGCCAGCAGTATACCCGGGACAGGGGACTACGAGCAGTACTTC. The encoded protein is CASSIPGTGDYEQYF.

This clonotype showed up many times. The chain has TRBV9 and TRBJ2-1; 8 bases map to TRBD2. V gave up 3 bases and J gave up 7 bases; unmatched junction bases: 9. The CDR3 loop spans 15 amino acids. Germline CDR1 and CDR2: SGDLS and YYNGEE. The CDR3 DNA follows: TGTGCCAGCAGCGATCGGGAGGGCCTCGGGAATGAGCAGTTCTTC. Protein sequence: CASSDREGLGNEQFF. Full variable domain (missing parts from reference TRBV9 and TRBJ2-1): DSGVTQTPKHLITATGQRVTLRCSPRSGDLSVYWYQQSLDQGLQFLIQYYNGEERAKGNILERFSAQQFPDLHSELNLSSLELGDSALYFCASSDREGLGNEQFFGPGTRLTVL.

This clonotype appeared many times. The V and J genes are TRBV3-1 and TRBJ2-7; D is possibly TRBD1 or TRBD2 (5 bases each). The length of the CDR3 is 14 residues. CDR1 LGHDT and CDR2 YNNKEL come from the germline V gene (reference sequence). Trimming removed 8 bases at V and 0 bases at J, with 14 bases between. The CDR3 region is CASGPWDDSYEQYF. In nucleotides, the CDR3 is TGTGCCAGCGGACCTTGGGACGACTCCTACGAGCAGTACTTC.

This clonotype was observed a few times. The rearrangement uses TRBV4-3 and TRBJ2-1; 8 nucleotides match TRBD2. The CDR3 is 14 residues long. Trimming took 5 bases from V and 8 from J; bases not matched to a gene: 8. In germline, CDR1 is LGHNA, CDR2 YSLEER. The CDR3, as DNA: TGCGCCAGCAGCTTACGGGGGGGGGAGCATGAGCAGTTCTTC. It is translated as CASSLRGGEHEQFF.

This clonotype was counted many times. The chain is built from TRBV28 and TRBJ2-7; 9 nucleotides align to TRBD2. V dropped 6 bases and J dropped 1; count of bases not matched to a gene: 4. CDR1 is MDHEN, CDR2 SYDVKM, per germline. The CDR3 consists of 14 residues. The CDR3, as DNA: TGTGCCAGCAGCCGGACTAGCGTATCCTACGAGCAGTACTTC. Its protein is CASSRTSVSYEQYF.

This clonotype was seen repeatedly, ten times or more. This sequence joins TRBV12-3 or TRBV12-4 and TRBJ2-7; possibly TRBD1 for D (6 bases). CDR3 size: 13 residues. V shed 3 bases and J shed 6 bases, with 12 bases lying between them. The CDR3, as DNA: TGTGCCAGCAGTTTTGTGGGGGCGCGCGAGCAGTACTTC. The encoded protein is CASSFVGAREQYF.

Many counts were recorded for this clonotype. Here the CDR3 reads CASIQWGDGYGYTF. CDR3 coding DNA: TGTGCCAGCATTCAGTGGGGGGATGGCTATGGCTACACCTTC. The chain joins TRBV28 to TRBJ1-2; D perhaps matches TRBD1 (5 bases). Germline CDR1 MDHEN, CDR2 SYDVKM. The CDR3 totals 14 residues. Trimming shortened V by 7 bases and J by 4 bases, and 16 bases separated the two germline ends.

This chain joins TRBV20-1 and TRBJ1-3; possible D gene TRBD1, 5 bases. CDR3 length: 14 residues. The ends were cut back, 5 bases at V and 1 base at J, with 12 bases in the middle. Germline CDR1 is DFQATT and CDR2 is SNEGSKA (reference sequence). DNA of the CDR3: TGCAGTGCTCATGACAGCTCTTCTGGAAACACCATATATTTT. It is translated as CSAHDSSSGNTIYF.

The sample holds many counts of this clonotype. The chain links TRBV30 to TRBJ1-6, with 7 bases lining up with TRBD1. CDR1 and CDR2 (germline): GTSNPN, SVGIG (reference sequence). This CDR3 has 17 amino acids. Trimming cost V 8 bases and J 0 bases; bases outside gene matches: 13. In DNA form, the CDR3 reads TGTGCCGGACATAGTGGGGACAGCAGCTCCTATAATTCACCCCTCCACTTT. This gives the protein CAGHSGDSSSYNSPLHF.

Notes on this clonotype: A much bigger clone sits one base away, suggesting this may be a read error. V and J are TRBV6-1 and TRBJ1-4; no firm D call. The CDR3 consists of 15 residues. Germline CDR1 reads MNHNS; CDR2 reads SASEGT. The DNA for the CDR3 is TGTGCCAGCAGTCCCGAAGGGTTAAAAAATGAAAGACTGTTTTTT. Protein: CASSPEGLKNERLFF.

This clonotype has only one observation. CDR3 coding DNA: TGTGCCAGCAGTTACGGGGACCGGTATGGCTACACCTTC. Its translation: CASSYGDRYGYTF. This chain connects TRBV6-5 to TRBJ1-2, with D tentatively TRBD1 (5 bases). With 2 bases removed from V and 5 bases from J, the gap between germline ends came to 9 bases. Germline-derived CDR1 and CDR2 are MNHEY and SVGAGI. The CDR3 sequence is 13 residues long.

The CDR3 reads CASSSEPNEKLFF. For the CDR3, the DNA is TGTGCCAGCAGCTCCGAACCTAATGAAAAACTGTTTTTT. V is TRBV7-3 and J is TRBJ1-4; D unresolved. CDR1 is SGHTA and CDR2 is FQGTGA in the germline V gene. Trimming pared 4 bases from V and 3 bases from J, leaving 6 bases between. The CDR3 has 13 amino acids.

On this clonotype: This may be a read error: a much more frequent sequence differs by one nucleotide. The CDR3 sequence is CASTLGGRTSGGSYEQYF. For the CDR3, the DNA is TGTGCCAGCACCCTGGGCGGGAGGACTAGCGGGGGCTCCTACGAGCAGTACTTC. The V call is TRBV12-3 or TRBV12-4, the J call TRBJ2-7; TRBD2 agrees at 13 bases. The CDR3 has 18 residues. J lost 0 bases, V lost 7 bases, and 12 bases had no gene match.

This clonotype was observed at least ten times. The chain couples TRBV2 to TRBJ2-2; TRBD2 aligns across 7 bases. This CDR3 contains 14 residues. V was pared by 7 bases and J by 7 bases, with 9 bases of the junction left unmatched. Germline V lookup: CDR1 SNHLY, CDR2 FYNNEI. The CDR3 DNA sequence: TGTGCCAGCACTTGGCGGGAGTCCGGCGGGGAGCTGTTTTTT. Translating it yields CASTWRESGGELFF. The full variable domain, with the rest looked up from reference TRBV2 and TRBJ2-2, is EPEVTQTPSHQVTQMGQEVILRCVPISNHLYFYWYRQILGQKVEFLVSFYNNEISEKSEIFDDQFSVERPDGSNFTLKIRSTKLEDSAMYFCASTWRESGGELFFGEGSRLTVL.

This chain uses TRBV11-1 with TRBJ2-5; 15 bases align to TRBD2. V was pared by 6 bases and J by 5 bases, with 10 bases of the junction left unmatched. The CDR3 is 17 residues long. CDR1 SGHAT and CDR2 FQDESV come from the germline V gene (reference sequence). The CDR3 sequence: CASSWGLAGGRQETQYF. CDR3 nucleotide sequence: TGTGCCAGCAGTTGGGGACTAGCGGGAGGACGTCAGGAGACCCAGTACTTC.

This clonotype has a count of ten or more. The chain joins TRBV20-1 to TRBJ2-7; D is perhaps TRBD1 (6 bases). V was trimmed by 6 bases and J by 0 bases, leaving 15 bases between them. The CDR3 is 14 amino acids. CDR1 DFQATT and CDR2 SNEGSKA come from the germline V gene (reference sequence). The CDR3 DNA reads TGCAGTGCACGACCGGACAGCGTCTCCTACGAGCAGTACTTC. This gives the protein CSARPDSVSYEQYF.

The table lists this clonotype with many counts. V is TRBV11-2 and J is TRBJ2-7; the D gene is possibly TRBD2 (6 bases). The CDR3 is made up of 14 amino acids. Trimming pared 5 bases from V and 0 bases from J, leaving 11 bases between. From germline, CDR1 is SGHAT and CDR2 FQNNGV. The CDR3 coding sequence is TGTGCCAGCAGCCAGGAGGGAAGCTCCTACGAGCAGTACTTC. The encoded protein is CASSQEGSSYEQYF.